This T cell receptor beta chain was recovered during a study of blood T cell repertoires in COVID-19. Background on the study: From the United States, Italy and Spain came samples of acute and convalescent COVID-19.

As originally analysed: Using reference gene primer amplification, nucleated cell counts were estimated. The data were produced by immunoSEQ multiplex PCR, yet TCRdb's version contains in-frame clones alone and is incomplete. V and J calls and clone size are copied from that table; D and trimming were computed from the DNA. In the table there are approximately 250,000 clones, around 89% of which are singletons. The age range of participants was about 18 to 90 years, with residence in about two dozen US areas. The germline CDR1 and CDR2 sequences are SQVTM and ANQGSEA. There are 15 residues in the CDR3. The V and J ends lost 4 bases and 2 bases, in that order; junction bases with no gene match: 10.

This receptor was identified in a woman between 40 and 50 years old with acute COVID-19. The gene calls are TRBV29-1 and TRBJ1-2, with 7 nucleotides matching TRBD1. Input material: PBMCs or T cells enriched from blood (not recorded which). CDR3 sequence (DNA): TGCAGCGTTGGTGATAGGGACAGATCGAACTATGGCTACACCTTC. This encodes CSVGDRDRSNYGYTF. Based on the CDR3 plus reference TRBV29-1 and TRBJ1-2, the full variable domain is SAVISQKPSRDICQRGTSLTIQCQVDSQVTMMFWYRQQPGQSLTLIATANQGSEATYESGFVIDKFPISRPNLTFSTLTVSNMSPEDSSIYLCSVGDRDRSNYGYTFGSGTRLTVV.